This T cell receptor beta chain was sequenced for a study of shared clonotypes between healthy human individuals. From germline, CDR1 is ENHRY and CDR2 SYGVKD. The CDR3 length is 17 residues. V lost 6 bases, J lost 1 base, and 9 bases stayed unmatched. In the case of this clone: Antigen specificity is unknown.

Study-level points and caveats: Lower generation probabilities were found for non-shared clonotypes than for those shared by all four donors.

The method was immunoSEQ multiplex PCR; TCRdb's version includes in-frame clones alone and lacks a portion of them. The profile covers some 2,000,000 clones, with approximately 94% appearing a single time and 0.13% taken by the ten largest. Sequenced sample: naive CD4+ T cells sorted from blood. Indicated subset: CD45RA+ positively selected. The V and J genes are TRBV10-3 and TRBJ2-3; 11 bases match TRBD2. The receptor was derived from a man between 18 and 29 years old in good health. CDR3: CAISVHLAGGGTDTQYF. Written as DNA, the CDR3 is TGTGCCATCAGCGTACACCTAGCGGGAGGTGGCACAGATACGCAGTATTTT.